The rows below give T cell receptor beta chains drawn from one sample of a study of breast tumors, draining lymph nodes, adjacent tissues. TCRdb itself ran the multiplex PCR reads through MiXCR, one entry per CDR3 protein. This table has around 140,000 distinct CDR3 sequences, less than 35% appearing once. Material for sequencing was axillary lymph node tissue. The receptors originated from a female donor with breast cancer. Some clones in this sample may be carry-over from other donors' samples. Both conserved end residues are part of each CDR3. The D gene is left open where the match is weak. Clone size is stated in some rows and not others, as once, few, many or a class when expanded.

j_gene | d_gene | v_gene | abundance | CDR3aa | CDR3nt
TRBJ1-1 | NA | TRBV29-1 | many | CSVRVSRNTEAFF | TGCAGCGTTAGGGTTTCAAGGAACACTGAAGCTTTCTTT
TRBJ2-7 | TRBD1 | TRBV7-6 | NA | CASSFSPGQGSYEQYF | TGTGCCAGCAGTTTTTCCCCCGGACAGGGTTCCTACGAGCAGTACTTC
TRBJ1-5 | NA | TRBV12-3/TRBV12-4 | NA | CASSLGQRAVRFNQPQHF | TGTGCCAGCAGCCTAGGACAGAGGGCCGTCCGCTTCAATCAGCCCCAGCATTTT
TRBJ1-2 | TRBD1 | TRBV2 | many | CASSPKGTGGYGYTF | TGTGCCAGCAGTCCGAAGGGGACAGGGGGATATGGCTACACCTTC
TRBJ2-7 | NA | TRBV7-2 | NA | CASRAGYEQYF | TGTGCCAGCAGGGCTGGCTACGAGCAGTACTTC
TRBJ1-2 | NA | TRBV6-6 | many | CASSYEAQRGFGYGYTF | TGTGCCAGCAGTTACGAGGCCCAACGGGGCTTCGGTTATGGCTACACCTTC
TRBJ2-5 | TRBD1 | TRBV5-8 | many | CASRRTGTETQYF | TGTGCCAGCAGACGGACAGGGACGGAGACCCAGTACTTC
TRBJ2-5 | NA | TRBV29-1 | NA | CSVTTGFQETQYF | TGCAGCGTTACCACAGGTTTCCAAGAGACCCAGTACTTC
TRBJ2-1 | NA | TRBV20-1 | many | CSARHGGTANEQFF | TGCAGTGCTAGACACGGGGGTACGGCGAATGAGCAGTTCTTC
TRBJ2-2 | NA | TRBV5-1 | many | CASSSSDTTGELFF | TGCGCCAGCAGCTCCTCGGACACCACCGGGGAGCTGTTTTTT
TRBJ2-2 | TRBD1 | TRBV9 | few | CASSDPGTGVVRTTGELFF | TGTGCCAGCAGCGATCCCGGGACAGGGGTCGTTCGAACCACCGGGGAGCTGTTTTTT
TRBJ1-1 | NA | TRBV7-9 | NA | CASSKDFLNTEAFF | TGTGCCAGCAGTAAGGACTTCTTGAACACTGAAGCTTTCTTT
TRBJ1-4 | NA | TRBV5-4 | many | CASSSSQGGVEKLFF | TGTGCCAGCAGCTCGTCCCAAGGAGGAGTGGAAAAACTGTTTTTT
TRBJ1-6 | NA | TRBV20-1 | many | CSARAGGRNSPLHF | TGCAGTGCTAGAGCTGGGGGCAGGAATTCACCCCTCCACTTT
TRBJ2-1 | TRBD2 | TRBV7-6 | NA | CASSSLAGGNEQFF | TGTGCCAGCAGCTCCCTGGCGGGGGGGAATGAGCAGTTCTTC
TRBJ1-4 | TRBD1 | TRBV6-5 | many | CASSYSDGTGGKKLFF | TGTGCCAGCAGTTACTCGGACGGGACAGGGGGGAAAAAACTGTTTTTT
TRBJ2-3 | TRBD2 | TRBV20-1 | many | CSAPGTRADTQYF | TGCAGTGCCCCCGGGACTAGGGCAGATACGCAGTATTTT
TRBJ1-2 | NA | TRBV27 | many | CASSFGGRDYGYTF | TGTGCCAGCAGTTTTGGGGGGCGAGACTATGGCTACACCTTC
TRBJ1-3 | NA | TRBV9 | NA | CASSVAGGNTIYF | TGTGCCAGCAGCGTAGCTGGCGGAAACACCATATATTTT
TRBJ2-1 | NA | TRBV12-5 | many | CASGSISDEQFF | TGTGCTAGTGGAAGTATTTCCGATGAGCAGTTCTTC
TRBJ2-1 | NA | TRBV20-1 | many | CSGLQDNEQFF | TGCAGTGGTCTCCAAGACAATGAGCAGTTCTTC
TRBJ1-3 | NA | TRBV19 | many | CASEDTSSGNTIYF | TGTGCCAGTGAGGACACGAGCTCTGGAAACACCATATATTTT
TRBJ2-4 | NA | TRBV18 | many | CASSPEQGSANIQYF | TGTGCCAGCTCACCTGAGCAAGGGTCTGCAAACATTCAGTACTTC
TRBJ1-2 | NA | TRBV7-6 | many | CASSPDPYYGYTF | TGTGCCAGCAGCCCTGACCCTTACTATGGCTACACCTTC
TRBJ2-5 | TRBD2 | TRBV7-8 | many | CASSLEAGLAGGKPGRETQYF | TGTGCCAGCAGCTTAGAGGCGGGACTAGCGGGGGGGAAGCCGGGCAGAGAGACCCAGTACTTC
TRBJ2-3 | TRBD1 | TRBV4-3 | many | CASSRQGQGAADTQYF | TGCGCCAGCAGCCGGCAGGGACAGGGGGCGGCAGATACGCAGTATTTT
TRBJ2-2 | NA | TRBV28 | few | CASNTLRRGNGELFF | TGTGCCAGCAACACATTGCGGAGGGGAAACGGGGAGCTGTTTTTT
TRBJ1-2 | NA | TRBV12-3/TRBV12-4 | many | CASSFTDYGYTF | TGTGCCAGCAGTTTCACAGACTATGGCTACACCTTC
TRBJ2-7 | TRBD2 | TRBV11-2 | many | CASRLAGSSYEQYF | TGTGCCAGCAGGTTAGCGGGGTCATCCTACGAGCAGTACTTC
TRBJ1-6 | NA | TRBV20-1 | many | CSARETLNSPLHF | TGCAGTGCTAGGGAGACACTGAATTCACCCCTCCACTTT
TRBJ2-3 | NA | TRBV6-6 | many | CASGLDTQYF | TGTGCCAGCGGGTTAGATACGCAGTATTTT
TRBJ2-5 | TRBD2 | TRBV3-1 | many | CASSLPSGGKETQYF | TGTGCCAGCAGCCTTCCTAGCGGGGGAAAAGAGACCCAGTACTTC
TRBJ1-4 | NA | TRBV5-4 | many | CASSTWSNNEKLFF | TGTGCCAGCAGCACCTGGAGTAATAATGAAAAACTGTTTTTT
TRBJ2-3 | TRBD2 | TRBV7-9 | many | CASAGGQNTDTQYF | TGTGCCAGCGCGGGGGGTCAAAACACAGATACGCAGTATTTT
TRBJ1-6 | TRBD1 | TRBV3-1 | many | CASSQADRDFEPLHF | TGTGCCAGCAGCCAAGCAGACAGGGATTTTGAACCCCTCCACTTT
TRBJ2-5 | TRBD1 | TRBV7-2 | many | CASSWWGPGQGGEPQYF | TGTGCCAGCAGCTGGTGGGGACCGGGACAGGGGGGGGAGCCCCAGTACTTC
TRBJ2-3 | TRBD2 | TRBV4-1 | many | CASSQAVPRTSGGVPKTQYF | TGCGCCAGCAGCCAAGCTGTGCCAAGGACTAGCGGGGGGGTACCCAAGACGCAGTATTTT
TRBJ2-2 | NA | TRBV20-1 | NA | CSARDIRQGNTGELFF | TGCAGTGCTAGAGACATACGGCAGGGAAACACCGGGGAGCTGTTTTTT
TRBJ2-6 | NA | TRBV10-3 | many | CATEASGANVLTF | TGTGCCACCGAGGCCTCTGGGGCCAACGTCCTGACTTTC
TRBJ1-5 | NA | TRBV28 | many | CASSLSGGPNQPQHF | TGTGCCAGCAGTTTGTCGGGCGGCCCCAATCAGCCCCAGCATTTT
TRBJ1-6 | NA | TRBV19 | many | CASSIAWGRADSPLHF | TGTGCCAGTAGTATCGCATGGGGCAGGGCCGATTCACCCCTCCACTTT
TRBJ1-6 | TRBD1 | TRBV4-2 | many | CASSQDTGGISPLHF | TGTGCCAGCAGCCAAGATACAGGGGGGATTTCACCCCTCCACTTT
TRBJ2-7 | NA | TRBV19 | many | CASTGGSSSYEQYF | TGTGCCAGTACCGGGGGCTCAAGCTCCTACGAGCAGTACTTC
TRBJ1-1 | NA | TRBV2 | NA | CAGRGGAGTEAFF | TGTGCCGGCCGTGGGGGGGCTGGCACTGAAGCTTTCTTT
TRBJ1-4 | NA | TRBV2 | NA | CASSGQETYEKLFF | TGTGCCAGCAGTGGACAAGAGACCTACGAAAAACTGTTTTTT
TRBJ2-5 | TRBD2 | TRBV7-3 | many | CASSAYGGAETQYF | TGTGCCAGCAGCGCCTACGGGGGGGCCGAGACCCAGTACTTC
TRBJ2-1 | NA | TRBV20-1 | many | CSAAPGDLSPEQFF | TGCAGTGCTGCCCCGGGAGACCTCTCCCCCGAGCAGTTCTTC